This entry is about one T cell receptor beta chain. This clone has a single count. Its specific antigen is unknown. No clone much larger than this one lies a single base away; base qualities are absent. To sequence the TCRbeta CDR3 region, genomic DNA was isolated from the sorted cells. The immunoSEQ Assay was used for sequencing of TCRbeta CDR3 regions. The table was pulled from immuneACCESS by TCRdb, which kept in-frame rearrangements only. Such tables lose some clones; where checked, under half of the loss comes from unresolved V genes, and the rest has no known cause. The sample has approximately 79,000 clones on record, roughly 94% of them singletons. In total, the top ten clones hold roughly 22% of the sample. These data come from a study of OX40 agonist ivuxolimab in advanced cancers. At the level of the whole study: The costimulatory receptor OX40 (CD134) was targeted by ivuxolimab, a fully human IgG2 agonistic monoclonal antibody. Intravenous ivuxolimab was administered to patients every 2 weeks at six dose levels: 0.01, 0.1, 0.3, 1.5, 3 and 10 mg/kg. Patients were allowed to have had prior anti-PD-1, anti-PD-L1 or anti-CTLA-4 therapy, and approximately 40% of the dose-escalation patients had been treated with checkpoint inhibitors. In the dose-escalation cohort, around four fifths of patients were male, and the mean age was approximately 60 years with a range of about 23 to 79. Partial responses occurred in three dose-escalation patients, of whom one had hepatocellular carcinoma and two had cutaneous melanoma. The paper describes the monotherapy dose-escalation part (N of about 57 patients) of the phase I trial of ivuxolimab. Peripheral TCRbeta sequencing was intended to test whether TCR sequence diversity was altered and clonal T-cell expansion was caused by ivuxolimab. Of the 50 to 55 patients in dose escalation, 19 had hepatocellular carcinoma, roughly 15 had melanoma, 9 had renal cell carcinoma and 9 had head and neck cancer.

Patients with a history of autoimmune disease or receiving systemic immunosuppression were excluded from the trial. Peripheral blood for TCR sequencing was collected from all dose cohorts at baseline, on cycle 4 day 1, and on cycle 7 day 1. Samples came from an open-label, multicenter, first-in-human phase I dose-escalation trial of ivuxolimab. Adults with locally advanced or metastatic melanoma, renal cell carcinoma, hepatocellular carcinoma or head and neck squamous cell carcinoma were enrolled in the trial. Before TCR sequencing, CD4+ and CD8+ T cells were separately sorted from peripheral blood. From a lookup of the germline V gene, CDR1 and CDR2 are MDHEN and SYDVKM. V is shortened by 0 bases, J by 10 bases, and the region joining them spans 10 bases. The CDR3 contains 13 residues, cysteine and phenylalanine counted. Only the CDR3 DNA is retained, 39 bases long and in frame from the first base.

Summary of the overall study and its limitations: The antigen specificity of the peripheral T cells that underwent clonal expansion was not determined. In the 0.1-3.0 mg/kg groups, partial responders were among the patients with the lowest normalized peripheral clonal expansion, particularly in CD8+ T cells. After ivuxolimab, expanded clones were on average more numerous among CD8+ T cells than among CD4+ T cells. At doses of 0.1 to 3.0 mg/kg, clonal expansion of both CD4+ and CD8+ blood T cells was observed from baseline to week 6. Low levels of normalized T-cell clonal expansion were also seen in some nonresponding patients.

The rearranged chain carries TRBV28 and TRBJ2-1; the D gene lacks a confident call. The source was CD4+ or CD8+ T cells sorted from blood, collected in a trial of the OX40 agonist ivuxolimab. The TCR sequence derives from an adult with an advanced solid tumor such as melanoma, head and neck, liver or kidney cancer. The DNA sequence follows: TGTGCCAGCAGTTTATGGGAAGGCAGAGAGCAGTTCTTC. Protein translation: CASSLWEGREQFF. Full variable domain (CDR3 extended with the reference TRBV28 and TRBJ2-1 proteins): DVKVTQSSRYLVKRTGEKVFLECVQDMDHENMFWYRQDPGLGLRLIYFSYDVKMKEKGDIPEGYSVSREKKERFSLILESASTNQTSMYLCASSLWEGREQFFGPGTRLTVL.